This T cell receptor (beta chain) was documented in a study of blood T cells in healthy people across ages. Study information: In model experiments, template switching was able to capture about one barcoded beta molecule for every two T cells that were present.

A second 7 to 11 cycle PCR used barcoded and J-beta primers. TCRdb analysed the 5' RACE reads with MiXCR anew, one entry per CDR3 protein. Here the sample spans roughly 1.5 million distinct CDR3 sequences, 40% to 45% being singletons. The table lists this clonotype with a few counts. Antigen specificity is unknown. Trimming removed 0 bases at V and 9 bases at J, with 10 bases between. CDR3 length: 13 residues. Per the germline V gene, CDR1 is SGDLS and CDR2 is YYNGEE. Study-level points and caveats: Age showed a roughly linear inverse relationship with TCR beta diversity per million T cells. Unsorted PBMC material precluded a definitive naive versus antigen-experienced comparison.

J is TRBJ2-1 and V is TRBV9; D gene ambiguous. The sequenced sample was blood. The clonotype was recovered from a woman in her late teens or twenties in good health. The CDR3 sequence is CASSVASSPEQFF. CDR3 bases: TGTGCCAGCAGCGTAGCCTCCTCCCCTGAGCAGTTCTTC.